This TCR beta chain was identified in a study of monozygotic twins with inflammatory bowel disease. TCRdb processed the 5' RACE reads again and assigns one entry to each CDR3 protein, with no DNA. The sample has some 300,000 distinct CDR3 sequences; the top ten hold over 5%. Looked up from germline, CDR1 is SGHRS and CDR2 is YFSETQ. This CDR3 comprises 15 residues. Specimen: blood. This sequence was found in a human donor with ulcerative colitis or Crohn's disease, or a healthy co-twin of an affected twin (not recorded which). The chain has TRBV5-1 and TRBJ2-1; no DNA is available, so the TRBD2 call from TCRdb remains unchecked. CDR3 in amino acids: CASSPIPGLELGQFF.